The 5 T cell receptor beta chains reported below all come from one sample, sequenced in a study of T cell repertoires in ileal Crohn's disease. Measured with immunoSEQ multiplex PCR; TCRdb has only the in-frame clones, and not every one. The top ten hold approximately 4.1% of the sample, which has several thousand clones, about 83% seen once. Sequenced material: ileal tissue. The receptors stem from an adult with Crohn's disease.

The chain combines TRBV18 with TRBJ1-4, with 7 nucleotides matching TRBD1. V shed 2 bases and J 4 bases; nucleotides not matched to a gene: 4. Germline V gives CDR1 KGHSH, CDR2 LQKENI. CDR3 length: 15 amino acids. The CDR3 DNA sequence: TGTGCCAGCTCACCAGATTACAGGGGTAATGAAAAACTGTTTTTT. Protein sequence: CASSPDYRGNEKLFF.

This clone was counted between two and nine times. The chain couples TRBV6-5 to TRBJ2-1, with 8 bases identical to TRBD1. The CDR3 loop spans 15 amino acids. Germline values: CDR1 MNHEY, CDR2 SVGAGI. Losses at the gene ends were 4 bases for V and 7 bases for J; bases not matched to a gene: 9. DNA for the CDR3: TGTGCCAGCAGTTCCCCCGGACAGGGCGGTAATGAGCAGTTCTTC. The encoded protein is CASSSPGQGGNEQFF.

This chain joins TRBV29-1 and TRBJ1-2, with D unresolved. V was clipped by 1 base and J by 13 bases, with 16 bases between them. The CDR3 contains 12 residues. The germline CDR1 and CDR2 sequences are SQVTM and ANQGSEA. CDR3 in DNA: TGCAGCGTTGAAGCCCAGAATCCCTTTCTCACCTTC. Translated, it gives CSVEAQNPFLTF.

For the CDR3, the DNA is TGTGCCAGCAGCCGACTCGCGGGGAACACTGAAGCTTTCTTT. It codes for CASSRLAGNTEAFF. The chain uses TRBV6-4 and TRBJ1-1; D gene uncertain. CDR1 MRHNA and CDR2 SNTAGT come from the germline V gene. V was cut by 6 bases and J by 1 base, with 12 bases left in between. This CDR3 is 14 amino acids long.

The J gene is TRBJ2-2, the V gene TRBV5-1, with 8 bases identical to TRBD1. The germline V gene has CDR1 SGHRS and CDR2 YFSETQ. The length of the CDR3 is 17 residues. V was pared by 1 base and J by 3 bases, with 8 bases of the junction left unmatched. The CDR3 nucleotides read TGCGCCAGCAGCTTGCCCCCCGGGACAGGTGACACCGGGGAGCTGTTTTTT. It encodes CASSLPPGTGDTGELFF.